This TCR beta chain was sequenced for a study of blood T cell repertoires in COVID-19. Turning to the study itself: Sites in the United States, Italy and Spain provided acute and convalescent COVID-19 samples. PBMCs, B-cell-depleted T cells, or T cells provided the cDNA or gDNA that made up the material.

In the original workflow: Estimated nucleated cell counts came from reference gene primer amplification. The method was immunoSEQ multiplex PCR; TCRdb's version includes in-frame clones alone and lacks a portion of them. The DNA was the basis for D and trimming; V, J and clone size are from that table. Seen here are approximately 81,000 clones, 91% observed once, and the top ten hold roughly 2%. CDR3 length: 14 residues. The germline CDR1 and CDR2 sequences are MNHEY and SVGAGI. J was trimmed by 9 bases and V by 8 bases; bases with no gene match: 9. Sequenced: peripheral blood. This TCR came from a woman aged 45-65 years in a cohort sampled during active COVID-19. This chain joins TRBV6-5 and TRBJ2-1, with 11 bases lining up with TRBD2. The CDR3 is CASGWLAGGREQFF. The DNA of the CDR3 is TGTGCCAGCGGCTGGCTAGCGGGAGGTCGTGAGCAGTTCTTC.